The clone carrying this T cell receptor beta chain has more than one count but fewer than ten. Its specificity is unknown. Described time point: pre-sensitization, week 0. Treatment defined: therapeutic diphenylcyclopropenone sensitization with weekly scalp DPC. Ahead of each patch test application, blood was drawn. The sample comes from a study of human T cells and chemical hapten exposure. Study information: Patch tests containing 0.01% DPC, applied to the upper back, were read at 6 days.

Findings and limits, study-wide: PT1 expanded TCR numbers rose with patch test score.

TCRdb itself ran the RACE reads through MiXCR, one entry per CDR3 protein. Here the sample spans roughly 80,000 distinct CDR3 sequences, around 15% being singletons. The junction had 3 bases not matched to a gene; V was cut back by 6 bases and J by 5 bases. The CDR3 extends over 14 amino acids. Per germline, CDR1 MNHNY and CDR2 SVGAGI (reference sequence). The chain has TRBV6-6 and TRBJ2-5, with 13 bases fitting TRBD2. The clonotype comes from a woman aged 45 to 65 with alopecia areata. Some clones in this sample may be carry-over from other donors' samples. The source was whole blood, collected in connection with sensitization to the hapten diphenylcyclopropenone (DPC). CDR3 residues: CASSGLAGDETQYF. Written as DNA, the CDR3 is TGTGCCAGCAGCGGACTAGCGGGAGACGAGACCCAGTACTTC.